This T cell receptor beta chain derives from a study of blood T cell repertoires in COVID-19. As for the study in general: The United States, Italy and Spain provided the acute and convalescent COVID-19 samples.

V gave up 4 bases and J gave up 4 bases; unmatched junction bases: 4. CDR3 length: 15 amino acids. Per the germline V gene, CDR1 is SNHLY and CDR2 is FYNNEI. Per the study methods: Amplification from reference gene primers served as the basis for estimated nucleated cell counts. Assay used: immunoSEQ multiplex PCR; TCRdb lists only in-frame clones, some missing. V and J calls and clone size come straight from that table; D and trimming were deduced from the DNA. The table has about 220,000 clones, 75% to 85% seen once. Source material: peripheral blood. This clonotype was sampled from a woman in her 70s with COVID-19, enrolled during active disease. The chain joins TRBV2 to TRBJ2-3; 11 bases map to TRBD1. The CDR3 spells CASSVGQGAADTQYF. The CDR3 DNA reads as TGTGCCAGCAGTGTTGGACAGGGGGCGGCAGATACGCAGTATTTT.